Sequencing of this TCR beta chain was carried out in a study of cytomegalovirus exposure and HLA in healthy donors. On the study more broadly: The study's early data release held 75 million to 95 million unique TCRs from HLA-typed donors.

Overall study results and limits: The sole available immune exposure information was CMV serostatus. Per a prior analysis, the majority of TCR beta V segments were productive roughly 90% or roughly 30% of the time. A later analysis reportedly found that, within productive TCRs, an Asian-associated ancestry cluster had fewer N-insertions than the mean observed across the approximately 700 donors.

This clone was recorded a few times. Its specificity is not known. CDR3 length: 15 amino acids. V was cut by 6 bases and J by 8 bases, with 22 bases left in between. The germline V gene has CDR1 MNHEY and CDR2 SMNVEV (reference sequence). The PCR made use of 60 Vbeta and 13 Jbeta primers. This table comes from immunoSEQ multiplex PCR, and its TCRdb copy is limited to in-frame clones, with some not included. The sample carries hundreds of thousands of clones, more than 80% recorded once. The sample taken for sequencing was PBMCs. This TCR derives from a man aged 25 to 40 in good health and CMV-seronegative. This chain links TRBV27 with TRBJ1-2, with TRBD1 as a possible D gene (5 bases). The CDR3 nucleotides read TGTGCCAGCAGACCGCAGGGCGGTGGTATCCTAGGCTACACCTTC. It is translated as CASRPQGGGILGYTF.